Below, 28 T cell receptor beta chains from the same sample are listed, as sequenced in a study of tumor and adjacent non-tumor tissue in lung cancer. Three rounds of nested PCR, following a modified ARM-PCR protocol, produced the TCRbeta library. A single record per CDR3 protein comes from TCRdb applying MiXCR to the multiplex PCR reads. Of some 200,000 distinct CDR3 sequences in the sample, 60% to 75% were seen once. No cell sorting was done before RNA was extracted from the tissue. The sample consisted of lung tumor tissue. The receptors were sampled from a man aged 55 to 70 with non-small cell lung cancer.

On this clonotype: The conserved phenylalanine or tryptophan normally closing the CDR3 is absent here, so this likely arose from a read error. The rearrangement joins TRBV20-1 to TRBJ1-5; the D gene is possibly TRBD1 (5 bases). Trimming pared 8 bases from V and 2 bases from J, leaving 10 bases between. The germline CDR1 and CDR2 sequences are DFQATT and SNEGSKA (reference sequence). CDR3 size: 12 residues. The CDR3 region is CSQETGNQPQHL. CDR3 nucleotides: TGCAGTCAGGAGACAGGCAATCAGCCCCAGCATTTG.

Note on this clonotype: An end of the junction does not agree with germline; a read error may underlie this. Here the CDR3 DNA reads TGCAGTGCAGAGACAGGGACATCATGGGTCTATGACTACACCTTC. As protein: CSAETGTSWVYDYTF. This rearrangement joins TRBV20-1 to TRBJ1-2; 7 bases are a match to TRBD1. This CDR3 comprises 15 residues. Germline V gene sequence: CDR1 DFQATT, CDR2 SNEGSKA (reference sequence).

This clonotype has a count of ten or more. J is TRBJ2-2 and V is TRBV12-3 or TRBV12-4, with unresolved D. The CDR3 runs to 13 residues. V lost 6 bases, J lost 2 bases, and 7 bases lay in between. CDR3 in amino acids: CASRTDNTGELFF. The CDR3 region has the DNA TGTGCCAGCAGGACGGATAACACCGGGGAGCTGTTTTTT.

This clonotype has only a few counts. Germline and junction disagree at one end, which may indicate a read error. The J gene is TRBJ1-2, the V gene TRBV6-1; D may be TRBD1 (5 bases). This CDR3 contains 15 residues. CDR1 and CDR2 (germline): MNHNS, SASEGT. CDR3 coding DNA: TGTGCCAGCAGCGAAGGAATCTGGGACCCCTATGGCTACACCTTC. Its translation is CASSEGIWDPYGYTF.

As for this clonotype: This may arise from a read error, as a much more abundant clone is one base away. The J gene is TRBJ1-5, the V gene TRBV20-1; 7 positions match TRBD1. Germline assignment: CDR1 DFQATT and CDR2 SNEGSKA (reference sequence). With V trimmed by 6 bases and J by 8 bases, 28 bases remained unmatched. This CDR3 comprises 19 residues. The DNA for the CDR3 is TGCAGTGCAAACGATGGGACGACAGGGCTACTGACTACAAATAAGCCCCAGCATTTT. Translated, it gives CSANDGTTGLLTTNKPQHF.

Notes on this clonotype: A read error may explain this, as a much larger clone is one base away. The CDR3 DNA follows: TGCGCCGGCAGTAAAGCGGGACGTGACACCGGGGAGCTGTTTTTT. Translated: CAGSKAGRDTGELFF. The chain joins TRBV10-2 to TRBJ2-2, with 7 positions matching TRBD2. There are 15 residues in the CDR3. Germline V gives CDR1 WSHSY, CDR2 SAAADI.

This clonotype has at least ten counts. V is TRBV11-2 and J is TRBJ2-7; possible D gene TRBD2, 6 bases. The CDR3 spans 13 residues. CDR1 and CDR2 from the germline V gene are SGHAT and FQNNGV. Trimming took off 6 bases at V and 2 bases at J, with 11 bases between the two ends. CDR3 region: CASSRSGPYEQYF. CDR3 nucleotide sequence: TGTGCCAGCAGTCGTAGCGGACCCTACGAGCAGTACTTC. The full variable domain, rest sourced from reference TRBV11-2 and TRBJ2-7, is EAGVAQSPRYKIIEKRQSVAFWCNPISGHATLYWYQQILGQGPKLLIQFQNNGVVDDSQLPKDRFSAERLKGVDSTLKIQPAKLEDSAVYLCASSRSGPYEQYFGPGTRLTVT.

A remark on this clonotype: Being one base from a much bigger clone, this may be a read error. V gene TRBV5-4 combines with J gene TRBJ2-2, with 7 nucleotides matching TRBD1. The trim removed 4 bases at V and 5 bases at J, leaving 8 bases unmatched. Germline CDR1 SGHNT, CDR2 YYREEE (reference sequence). The CDR3 totals 15 residues. The CDR3 here is CASSIANRGTGELFF. The CDR3 nucleotides are TGTGCCAGCAGCATCGCGAACAGGGGAACCGGGGAGCTGTTTTTT.

The CDR3 protein is CSAGRRETNYGYTF. The CDR3 DNA is TGCAGTGCTGGAAGGAGAGAAACTAACTATGGCTACACCTTC. The V call is TRBV20-1, the J call TRBJ1-2; D gene uncertain. V was shortened by 5 bases and J by 0 bases, with 13 bases between the two germline ends. Germline V gene sequence: CDR1 DFQATT, CDR2 SNEGSKA (reference sequence). The CDR3 totals 14 residues.

A few counts support this clonotype. This chain joins TRBV11-1 and TRBJ2-5, with a weak D call TRBD1 (6 bases). Germline CDR1 SGHAT, CDR2 FQDESV (reference sequence). The CDR3 sequence is 14 residues long. Trimming cost V 7 bases and J 3 bases, with 15 bases left between them. Here the CDR3 reads CASNLDRLKETQYF. For the CDR3, the DNA is TGTGCCAGCAATCTCGACAGGCTAAAAGAGACCCAGTACTTC.

Many counts were recorded for this clonotype. J is TRBJ2-7 and V is TRBV29-1; either TRBD1 or TRBD2 may supply D (7 bases each). Germline CDR1 reads SQVTM; CDR2 reads ANQGSEA. V lost 6 bases to trimming and J lost 6 bases, with 27 bases between them. CDR3 length: 16 amino acids. CDR3 amino acids: CSVLEQGRGYSGEQYF. The CDR3 region has the DNA TGCAGCGTCCTGGAACAGGGGCGGGGGTATAGTGGCGAGCAGTACTTC.

This clonotype has a count of ten or more. The chain uses TRBV6-5 and TRBJ1-1, with D perhaps matching TRBD1 (6 bases). In germline, CDR1 is MNHEY, CDR2 SVGAGI. The V gene lost 5 bases and the J gene lost 5 bases, with 15 bases spanning the gap. This CDR3 is built from 14 residues. The CDR3, as DNA: TGTGCCAGCAGTCGGGGGGGGGCGCAAACTGAAGCTTTCTTT. Translation: CASSRGGAQTEAFF.

The gene calls are TRBV6-2 or TRBV6-3 and TRBJ2-7; no clear D gene. The germline gives CDR1 MNHEY, CDR2 SVGEGT. The V and J ends lost 2 bases and 6 bases respectively, with 11 bases between them. The CDR3 covers 13 residues. DNA of the CDR3: TGTGCCAGCAGTTACAAAGGGATTCGCGAGCAGTACTTC. Residues: CASSYKGIREQYF.

V is TRBV6-5 and J is TRBJ1-4, with no clear D. The CDR3 runs to 14 residues. Germline V lookup: CDR1 MNHEY, CDR2 SVGAGI. The V gene lost 6 bases and the J gene lost 7 bases, with 15 bases spanning the gap. The CDR3 nucleotides are TGTGCCAGCAGCCTCAACTGGGAGACTGAAAAACTGTTTTTT. This codes for CASSLNWETEKLFF.

This clonotype was counted many times. The rearrangement uses TRBV11-1 and TRBJ2-1; maybe TRBD1 (5 bases). Trimming shortened V by 5 bases and J by 6 bases, and 14 bases separated the two germline ends. The germline gives CDR1 SGHAT, CDR2 FQDESV (reference sequence). The CDR3 is 14 amino acids. The CDR3 is CASSLTVWGNEQFF. The CDR3, as DNA: TGTGCCAGCAGCCTGACAGTGTGGGGCAATGAGCAGTTCTTC.

About this clonotype: A much larger clone is a single base away; this may be a read error. Given the absence of the conserved phenylalanine or tryptophan at the CDR3 end, a read error is likely. This sequence joins TRBV5-1 and TRBJ1-5; D unclear. The V and J ends lost 2 bases and 4 bases respectively, with 7 bases between them. There are 13 residues in the CDR3. The germline V gene encodes CDR1 SGHRS and CDR2 YFSETQ. The chain's CDR3 is CASSFLPNQPQHY. CDR3 sequence (DNA): TGCGCCAGCAGCTTTCTGCCTAATCAGCCCCAGCATTAT.

The V gene is TRBV6-5, the J gene TRBJ2-3; no reliable D call. Trimming took off 5 bases at V and 1 base at J, with 22 bases between the two ends. The CDR3 spans 18 residues. In germline, CDR1 is MNHEY, CDR2 SVGAGI. In DNA, the CDR3 is TGTGCCAGCAGTCCTACCTCCGAGTTGCGGCTACGCACAGATACGCAGTATTTT. It translates to CASSPTSELRLRTDTQYF.

Remarks on this clonotype: One end of the junction does not line up with germline, which may come from a read error. The rearrangement joins TRBV20-1 to TRBJ2-1; D is tentatively TRBD1 or TRBD2 (7 bases each). CDR3 size: 15 residues. Germline values: CDR1 DFQATT, CDR2 SNEGSKA (reference sequence). CDR3 protein: CSARDNQGGIFERFF. The DNA for the CDR3 is TGCAGTGCTAGAGATAATCAGGGGGGGATCTTTGAGCGGTTCTTC.

On this clonotype itself: A much larger clone lies a single base off, so this may be a read error. The rearrangement links TRBV20-1 to TRBJ2-5; no clear D gene. The V gene lost 0 bases and the J gene lost 7 bases, with 18 bases spanning the gap. Germline CDR1 reads DFQATT; CDR2 reads SNEGSKA (reference sequence). There are 15 residues in the CDR3. This CDR3 is CSARDWAVPVGTQYF. CDR3 bases: TGCAGTGCTAGAGATTGGGCGGTGCCCGTAGGGACCCAGTACTTC.

On this clonotype: A junction end diverges from the germline sequence, so it may reflect a read error. The chain carries TRBV11-1 and TRBJ2-5, with D uncertain. Germline CDR1 and CDR2: SGHAT and FQDESV (reference sequence). The CDR3 is 14 residues long. DNA of the CDR3: TGTGCCAGCAGCCTCGACGGGCTAAAAGAGACCCAGTACTTT. This codes for CASSLDGLKETQYF.

About this clonotype itself: This may come from a read error, since a much larger clone is one base off. V and J are TRBV5-5 and TRBJ1-3; D gene uncertain. Germline V gives CDR1 SGHKS, CDR2 YYEKEE (reference sequence). The CDR3 covers 13 residues. CDR3 coding DNA: TGTGACAGCAGCCCTCTTTCTGGAAACACCATATATTTT. Its translation: CDSSPLSGNTIYF.

A word on this clonotype: A clone one base away is much larger, so this may be a read error. The chain joins TRBV29-1 to TRBJ2-7; TRBD1 agrees at 8 bases. The ends lost 7 bases at V and 6 bases at J; junction bases unmatched: 17. The germline gives CDR1 SQVTM, CDR2 ANQGSEA. This CDR3 has 15 residues. For the CDR3, the DNA is TGCAGCGCATTGAATTGGACAGGGTCGGCCTTCGAGCAGTACTTC. Its translation: CSALNWTGSAFEQYF.

A remark on this clonotype: One end of the junction varies from germline; a read error may be responsible. The chain uses TRBV5-4 and TRBJ1-1; tentative D call: TRBD1 (5 bases). Per germline, CDR1 SGHNT and CDR2 YYREEE (reference sequence). This CDR3 contains 14 residues. CDR3 sequence reads: CASSRGTQNTDALF. CDR3 in DNA: TGTGCCAGCAGCCGTGGGACCCAGAACACTGATGCTTTATTT.

Remarks on this clonotype: This may come from a read error, since a much larger clone is one base off. The chain joins TRBV4-2 to TRBJ1-6; D possibly corresponds to TRBD1 (5 bases). The CDR3 is made up of 14 amino acids. Germline V gene lookup returns CDR1 LGHNA and CDR2 YNFKEQ. The CDR3 sequence: CVSSQDGGNSPLHF. DNA for the CDR3: TGTGTCAGCAGCCAAGACGGGGGTAATTCACCCCTCCACTTT.

A remark on this clonotype: A much larger clone is a single base away; this may be a read error. The chain joins TRBV20-1 to TRBJ1-5, with 8 bases aligning to TRBD1. This CDR3 is 13 amino acids long. Looked up from germline, CDR1 is DFQATT and CDR2 is SNEGSKA (reference sequence). The CDR3 reads CSARGQGYQPHHF. As DNA, the CDR3 is TGCAGTGCTAGAGGACAGGGGTATCAGCCCCACCATTTT.

This clonotype was detected once. The gene calls are TRBV28 and TRBJ2-3; the D gene is possibly TRBD2 (7 bases). Germline V gives CDR1 MDHEN, CDR2 SYDVKM. The CDR3 totals 15 residues. In DNA form, the CDR3 reads TGTGCTAACAGTTTACTAGGGGGGGCGAAAGATACGCAGTATTTT. Translated: CANSLLGGAKDTQYF.

Points on this clonotype: This may arise from a read error, as a much more abundant clone is one base away. The chain has TRBV4-3 and TRBJ2-3; D remains ambiguous. This CDR3 is built from 13 residues. Germline CDR1 and CDR2: LGHNA and YSLEER. The CDR3 here is CTSSQKNTDTQYF. Here the CDR3 DNA reads TGCACCAGCAGCCAAAAAAACACAGATACGCAGTATTTT.

This clonotype was observed a handful of times. This chain uses TRBV20-1 with TRBJ1-5, with D uncertain. This CDR3 comprises 12 residues. V was shortened by 1 base and J by 9 bases, with 10 bases between the two germline ends. Germline V gene sequence: CDR1 DFQATT, CDR2 SNEGSKA (reference sequence). CDR3 protein: CSARGGYPPQHF. The DNA of the CDR3 is TGCAGTGCTAGAGGGGGTTATCCGCCCCAGCATTTT.